Each of the 14 T cell receptor beta chains below was sequenced from the same sample in a study of control samples from healthy donors and cancer patients. TCRdb keeps only in-frame clones here, not all; method: immunoSEQ multiplex PCR. The sample has about 20,000 clones; 83% are singletons. Source material: PBMCs. Source of these receptors: a man between 60 and 75 years old with head and neck cancer.

This sequence joins TRBV6-5 and TRBJ1-2; D not certain. V was trimmed by 6 bases and J by 7 bases, leaving 21 bases between them. CDR3 size: 15 residues. Germline V gives CDR1 MNHEY, CDR2 SVGAGI. The CDR3 nucleotides are TGTGCCAGCAGAATAGACGGCAGCTACAGTTCTGGCTACACCTTC. This gives the protein CASRIDGSYSSGYTF.

This clone was recorded only once. The chain has TRBV19 and TRBJ1-2; 7 nucleotides align to TRBD1. J gave up 3 bases and V 3 bases, and 4 bases lay outside the gene matches. Germline loops: CDR1 LNHDA, CDR2 SQIVND (reference sequence). This CDR3 region has 14 residues. The CDR3 sequence: CASSISQGDYGYTF. The CDR3 DNA follows: TGTGCCAGTAGTATCTCCCAGGGGGACTATGGCTACACCTTC.

The table lists this clone with a count of one. V usage is TRBV30 and J usage is TRBJ1-2; D gene unclear. The V end was cut by 5 bases, the J end by 2 bases, with 12 bases between. CDR1 GTSNPN and CDR2 SVGIG come from the germline V gene (reference sequence). The CDR3 totals 13 residues. Here the CDR3 reads CAWDLASNYGYTF. The CDR3 DNA sequence: TGTGCCTGGGACCTCGCGTCAAACTATGGCTACACCTTC.

This CDR3 reads CASSLGPGLNTQYF. CDR3 bases: TGCGCCAGCAGCCTGGGGCCCGGCCTGAACACGCAGTATTTT. This rearrangement joins TRBV4-1 to TRBJ2-3; D possibly corresponds to TRBD1 (5 bases). CDR3 size: 14 residues. CDR1 and CDR2 from the germline V gene are MGHRA and YSYEKL. Trimming cost V 4 bases and J 9 bases, with 17 bases left between them.

The chain uses TRBV10-3 and TRBJ2-7; 11 positions agree with TRBD2. This CDR3 has 17 residues. V shed 6 bases and J 7 bases; nucleotides not matched to a gene: 17. CDR1 and CDR2 from the germline V gene are ENHRY and SYGVKD. The CDR3 nucleotides read TGTGCCATCAGAAAAGTGACTAGCGGGATCTCTCTGGGAGAGCAGTACTTC. It codes for CAIRKVTSGISLGEQYF.

This clone is labeled medium-sized. The DNA for the CDR3 is TGTGCCAGCAGCATAGGACAACACTACGAGCAGTACTTC. This translates into CASSIGQHYEQYF. The chain links TRBV28 to TRBJ2-7, with D perhaps TRBD1 (5 bases). V lost 6 bases and J 3 bases, leaving 12 bases between the germline ends. The germline gives CDR1 MDHEN, CDR2 SYDVKM. The CDR3 runs 13 residues.

The chain employs TRBV9 and TRBJ1-3; 9 positions agree with TRBD1. The germline V gene encodes CDR1 SGDLS and CDR2 YYNGEE. The V gene end was trimmed by 3 bases and the J gene end by 2 bases; junction bases not matched to a gene: 9. The CDR3 totals 17 residues. Here the CDR3 DNA reads TGTGCCAGCAGCGCACAGGACAGGGGTTACGCTGGAAACACCATATATTTT. This codes for CASSAQDRGYAGNTIYF.

The rearrangement joins TRBV7-2 to TRBJ1-1, with 8 bases that match TRBD1. Germline lookup yields CDR1 SGHTA and CDR2 FQGNSA. The junction had 5 bases not matched to a gene; V was cut back by 4 bases and J by 1 base. This CDR3 is 15 amino acids long. CDR3 nucleotides: TGTGCCAGCAGCTGGAGGACAGGGCGGAACACTGAAGCTTTCTTT. Protein sequence: CASSWRTGRNTEAFF.

J is TRBJ2-1 and V is TRBV29-1; a possible D gene is TRBD2 (6 bases). Looked up from germline, CDR1 is SQVTM and CDR2 is ANQGSEA. Deletions cut 5 bases from V and 0 bases from J, with 11 bases between. The CDR3 contains 14 residues. CDR3 DNA sequence: TGCAGCGTTCTAGCGCCGAGCTCCTACAATGAGCAGTTCTTC. Protein product: CSVLAPSSYNEQFF.

The chain uses TRBV6-1 and TRBJ1-6; D perhaps matches TRBD1 (6 bases). V was pared by 3 bases and J by 7 bases, with 19 bases between. The CDR3 sequence is 17 residues long. Germline CDR1 and CDR2: MNHNS and SASEGT. CDR3 coding DNA: TGTGCCAGCAGTGACCAAAAGAGCAGGGGCTGGAATTCACCCCTCCACTTT. The encoded protein is CASSDQKSRGWNSPLHF.

The chain has TRBV19 and TRBJ2-7; TRBD1 aligns across 10 bases. With V trimmed by 4 bases and J by 2 bases, 17 bases remained unmatched. The V gene's germline CDR1 is LNHDA and CDR2 SQIVND (reference sequence). The CDR3 runs 19 residues. Here the CDR3 DNA reads TGTGCCAGTAGTACCCTTCTACCTCCGGGACAGGGGTTAGCCTACGAGCAGTACTTC. The encoded protein is CASSTLLPPGQGLAYEQYF. Looking up the rest from reference TRBV19 and TRBJ2-7 gives the full variable domain: DGGITQSPKYLFRKEGQNVTLSCEQNLNHDAMYWYRQDPGQGLRLIYYSQIVNDFQKGDIAEGYSVSREKKESFPLTVTSAQKNPTAFYLCASSTLLPPGQGLAYEQYFGPGTRLTVT.

The chain employs TRBV3-1 (or the pseudogene TRBV3-2) and TRBJ1-2, with D possibly TRBD1 on 5 matching bases. V lost 1 base, J lost 5 bases, and 14 bases lay in between. The CDR3 loop spans 15 amino acids. The germline V gene has CDR1 LGHDT and CDR2 YNNKEL (reference sequence). For the CDR3, the DNA is TGTGCCAGCAGCCAAGGGTGGGCCGGGGGGTATGGCTACACCTTC. It encodes CASSQGWAGGYGYTF.

This chain connects TRBV7-6 to TRBJ2-7, with D tentatively TRBD1 (6 bases). Germline CDR1 SGHVS, CDR2 FNYEAQ. V was shortened by 4 bases and J by 0 bases, with 7 bases between the two germline ends. This CDR3 spans 13 amino acids. In DNA form, the CDR3 reads TGTGCCAGCAGCTACAGGGACTCCTACGAGCAGTACTTC. Residues: CASSYRDSYEQYF.

The rearrangement links TRBV30 to TRBJ1-3, with 8 positions matching TRBD1. The CDR3 extends over 16 amino acids. The ends lost 1 base at V and 1 base at J; junction bases unmatched: 6. Germline V lookup: CDR1 GTSNPN, CDR2 SVGIG (reference sequence). CDR3 region: CAWSDRGGYSGNTIYF. The DNA for the CDR3 is TGTGCCTGGAGTGACAGGGGGGGCTATTCTGGAAACACCATATATTTT.